This T cell receptor (beta chain) was documented in a study of response to subunit inactivated influenza vaccine. Study-wide findings and caveats: Every seasonal influenza vaccination brings in few new T cells, the authors suggested.

TCRdb re-derived calls from the RT-PCR reads in MiXCR, one entry per CDR3 protein. The sample lists over 750,000 distinct CDR3 sequences; roughly 20% were seen once. This clonotype was observed a handful of times. Antigen specificity is unknown. The source is a man aged 45-60 years who received an inactivated influenza vaccine. The sample consisted of PBMCs from blood, taken about 5 days after vaccination.

CDR3 nucleotides: TGTGCCAGCAGTCAAACAGGGGAGCTAAATGAAAAACTGTTTTTT. Translating it yields CASSQTGELNEKLFF. V and J are TRBV12-3 or TRBV12-4 and TRBJ1-4, with TRBD1 identical over 7 bases. The CDR3 runs to 15 residues. J lost 5 bases, V lost 5 bases, and 8 bases had no gene match.